At least ten counts were recorded for the clone carrying this TCR beta chain. Its antigen is as yet unknown. A modified ARM-PCR protocol with three rounds of nested PCR amplified TCRbeta. TCRdb reanalysed the multiplex PCR reads using MiXCR and keeps one entry per CDR3 protein. The sample carries fewer than 150,000 distinct CDR3 sequences, around two thirds recorded once. This sample is drawn from a study of tumor and adjacent non-tumor tissue in lung cancer. Study-wide background: Histology: about twelve adenocarcinoma, a couple of squamous cell carcinoma, 1 small cell lung cancer.

This sample's RNA came from whole unsorted tissue. Study observations and caveats: Tumor repertoires had a smaller top 100 clone share than normal lung.

Germline V gives CDR1 DFQATT, CDR2 SNEGSKA (reference sequence). V shed 1 base and J shed 2 bases, with 27 bases lying between them. This CDR3 has 19 amino acids. The rearrangement uses TRBV20-1 and TRBJ2-7; D is tentatively TRBD1 or TRBD2 (5 bases each). This TCR was sampled from a man aged 55-75 years with small cell lung cancer. The sequenced sample consisted of lung tumor tissue. CDR3 protein: CSARARDRDLNHFTYEQYF. Written as DNA, the CDR3 is TGCAGTGCTAGAGCCCGAGACCGGGACCTCAACCATTTTACCTACGAGCAGTACTTC.